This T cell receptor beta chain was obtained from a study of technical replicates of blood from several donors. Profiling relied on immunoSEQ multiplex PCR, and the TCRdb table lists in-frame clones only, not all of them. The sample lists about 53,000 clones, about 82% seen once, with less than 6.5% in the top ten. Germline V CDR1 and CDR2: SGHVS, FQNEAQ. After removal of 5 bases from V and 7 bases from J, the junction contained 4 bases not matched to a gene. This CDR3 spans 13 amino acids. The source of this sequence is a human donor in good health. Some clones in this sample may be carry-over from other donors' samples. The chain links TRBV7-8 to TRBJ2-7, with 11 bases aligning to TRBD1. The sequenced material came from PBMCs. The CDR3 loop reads CASSTGTGGEQYF. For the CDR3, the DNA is TGTGCCAGCAGCACCGGGACAGGGGGAGAGCAGTACTTC.